Presented here are 31 T cell receptor beta chains from one specimen sequenced in a study of vaccination and CD4 T cells after COVID-19. No antigen has been identified for these receptors. Treatment denoted: roughly ten-day PBMC culture with coronavirus spike peptide pools or control peptides (ViraFEST assay). Sequenced with the Oncomine TCR Beta short-read assay was DNA taken from cultured CD4+ T cells. TCRdb reanalysed the PCR reads using MiXCR and keeps one entry per CDR3 protein. Here the sample spans about 18,000 distinct CDR3 sequences, 55% to 70% being singletons. Sequenced sample: CD4+ T cells from blood, cultured in vitro. Receptor source: a human donor who had recovered from COVID-19.

The table lists this clonotype with a few counts. The V gene is TRBV10-3, the J gene TRBJ2-5, with 9 bases identical to TRBD1. The germline CDR1 and CDR2 sequences are ENHRY and SYGVKD. CDR3 length: 14 residues. The V segment lost 6 bases and the J segment 4 bases; nucleotides outside the gene matches: 6. As DNA, the CDR3 is TGTGCCATCAGCCCAGGGACAGGGCGAGAGACCCAGTACTTC. Translating it yields CAISPGTGRETQYF.

The gene calls are TRBV7-9 and TRBJ1-6; D may be TRBD1 (6 bases). There are 14 residues in the CDR3. Germline CDR1 SEHNR, CDR2 FQNEAQ (reference sequence). V was pared by 3 bases and J by 8 bases, with 11 bases between. The CDR3 sequence is CASSFQGLHSPLHF. In nucleotides, the CDR3 is TGTGCCAGCAGCTTCCAGGGGCTCCATTCACCCCTCCACTTT.

The V gene is TRBV2, the J gene TRBJ1-2; unclear D gene. V lost 3 bases to trimming and J lost 4 bases, with 9 bases between them. The germline V gene encodes CDR1 SNHLY and CDR2 FYNNEI. This CDR3 has 13 residues. The CDR3 spells CASSDQLPYGYTF. In DNA, the CDR3 is TGTGCCAGCAGTGATCAACTCCCCTATGGCTACACCTTC.

The chain recombines TRBV7-9 with TRBJ1-3, with 8 bases fitting TRBD1. V shed 5 bases and J 7 bases; nucleotides not matched to a gene: 4. Germline V gives CDR1 SEHNR, CDR2 FQNEAQ (reference sequence). The CDR3 consists of 13 residues. CDR3 loop: CASSVDRANTIYF. In nucleotides, the CDR3 is TGTGCCAGCAGCGTGGACAGGGCGAACACCATATATTTT.

V and J are TRBV20-1 and TRBJ2-2; no firm D call. There are 13 residues in the CDR3. The germline CDR1 and CDR2 sequences are DFQATT and SNEGSKA (reference sequence). V was shortened by 2 bases and J by 8 bases, with 12 bases between the two germline ends. The CDR3 spells CSARRAHGGELFF. CDR3 bases: TGCAGTGCTAGACGGGCTCATGGGGGGGAGCTGTTTTTT.

This clonotype showed up just a few times. The CDR3: CASSPYRVLEGKPQHF. CDR3 in DNA: TGTGCCAGCAGCCCCTACAGGGTGCTGGAGGGGAAGCCCCAGCATTTT. The rearrangement joins TRBV6-2 or TRBV6-3 to TRBJ1-5; D possibly corresponds to TRBD1 (6 bases). The CDR3 consists of 16 residues. Germline CDR1 is MNHEY and CDR2 is SVGEGT. Trimming left V 6 bases short and J 8 bases short, with 23 bases between.

This rearrangement joins TRBV7-9 to TRBJ2-1, with 8 nucleotides matching TRBD2. CDR1 is SEHNR, CDR2 FQNEAQ, per germline (reference sequence). The CDR3 length is 16 residues. Trimming at V came to 4 bases and at J to 3 bases, leaving 8 bases not matched to a gene. CDR3 loop: CASSSSGREDYNEQFF. CDR3 nucleotides: TGTGCCAGCAGCTCCTCGGGGCGGGAGGACTACAATGAGCAGTTCTTC.

This chain uses TRBV12-2 with TRBJ2-5; TRBD1 is the table's D call, not checked against the DNA. TRBV12-2 is classified as a pseudogene. The CDR3 contains 15 residues. In DNA form, the CDR3 reads TGTGCAAGTCGCTCCCGGACAGGGAAGAGGGAGACCCAGTACTTC. Its translation: CASRSRTGKRETQYF.

Note on this clonotype: Compared with germline, one end of the junction differs, possibly owing to a read error. The chain has TRBV4-2 and TRBJ1-5; TRBD1 might be the D (6 bases). This CDR3 has 15 residues. Per germline, CDR1 LGHNA and CDR2 YNFKEQ. The CDR3 nucleotides are TGTGCCAGCAGCCAAACCGGACAGAGAGATCAGCCCCCGCATTTT. Translating it yields CASSQTGQRDQPPHF.

The genes are TRBV28 and TRBJ1-1, with D uncertain. Germline V gene lookup returns CDR1 MDHEN and CDR2 SYDVKM. V gave up 1 base and J gave up 8 bases, with 8 bases separating them. This CDR3 spans 12 amino acids. The CDR3 sequence is CASSLLRAEAFF. In DNA, the CDR3 is TGTGCCAGCAGTTTATTAAGGGCAGAAGCTTTCTTT.

This rearrangement joins TRBV18 to TRBJ2-3; weak D call: TRBD1 (6 bases). In germline, CDR1 is KGHSH, CDR2 LQKENI. The CDR3 runs to 14 residues. Trimming shortened V by 8 bases and J by 4 bases, and 16 bases separated the two germline ends. This CDR3 reads CASTPEYRADTQYF. CDR3 DNA: TGTGCCAGCACGCCTGAATACAGGGCAGATACGCAGTATTTT.

V and J are TRBV24-1 and TRBJ1-6, with 8 bases identical to TRBD1. The junction had 9 bases not matched to a gene; V was cut back by 10 bases and J by 8 bases. Looked up from germline, CDR1 is KGHDR and CDR2 is SFDVKD. The CDR3 sequence is 14 residues long. This chain's CDR3 is CATQESGGHSPLHF. The CDR3 nucleotides read TGTGCCACTCAAGAATCAGGGGGCCATTCACCCCTCCACTTT.

This clonotype was observed a handful of times. V is TRBV6-1 and J is TRBJ2-4; D is unresolved. Germline-derived CDR1 and CDR2 are MNHNS and SASEGT. V was pared by 3 bases and J by 6 bases, with 9 bases between. CDR3 size: 13 residues. The CDR3 spells CASSDPATNIQYF. CDR3 sequence (DNA): TGTGCCAGCAGTGACCCCGCTACAAACATTCAGTACTTC.

The CDR3 loop is CASSSRGGGYGYTF. The DNA for the CDR3 is TGTGCCAGCAGCAGCCGGGGGGGAGGCTATGGCTACACCTTC. The chain has TRBV7-2 and TRBJ1-2; the D gene is possibly TRBD1 (5 bases). Germline lookup yields CDR1 SGHTA and CDR2 FQGNSA. Trimming took 5 bases from V and 4 from J, leaving 14 bases between them. This CDR3 is built from 14 residues.

In its sample, this clonotype was seen once. The rearrangement links TRBV6-2 or TRBV6-3 to TRBJ2-7; 8 bases match TRBD1. Unmatched junction bases numbered 0, after V lost 5 bases and J lost 3 bases. Germline V gene sequence: CDR1 MNHEY, CDR2 SVGEGT. This CDR3 contains 12 residues. The CDR3 DNA follows: TGTGCCAGCAGTGGACAGGGCTACGAGCAGTACTTC. It is translated as CASSGQGYEQYF.

The chain combines TRBV6-5 with TRBJ1-5; D gene uncertain. Germline V CDR1 and CDR2: MNHEY, SVGAGI. The CDR3 loop spans 13 amino acids. Trimming took off 2 bases at V and 2 bases at J, with 4 bases between the two ends. The CDR3 reads CASSYRGNQPQHF. The CDR3 nucleotides are TGTGCCAGCAGTTACCGGGGCAATCAGCCCCAGCATTTT.

This clonotype was detected a few times. The genes are TRBV30 and TRBJ1-1; TRBD1 is a possible D gene (5 bases). Trimming took off 3 bases at V and 5 bases at J, with 22 bases between the two ends. The CDR3 has 16 residues. In germline, CDR1 is GTSNPN, CDR2 SVGIG (reference sequence). CDR3 sequence reads: CAWRYKGPRNPTEAFF. The CDR3 nucleotides are TGTGCCTGGAGGTACAAGGGGCCCCGGAACCCGACTGAAGCTTTCTTT.

This clonotype was counted between two and nine times. The chain carries TRBV7-6 and TRBJ1-6; 9 bases line up with TRBD1. The V segment lost 0 bases and the J segment 7 bases; nucleotides outside the gene matches: 7. Germline loops: CDR1 SGHVS, CDR2 FNYEAQ. The CDR3 covers 17 residues. CDR3 protein: CASSLAPGQGLNSPLHF. The DNA of the CDR3 is TGTGCCAGCAGCTTAGCTCCGGGACAGGGCCTAAATTCACCCCTCCACTTT.

In the case of this clonotype: One end of the junction fails to match germline, which may point to a read error. This rearrangement joins TRBV7-9 to TRBJ2-3; 7 nucleotides agree with TRBD1. The germline gives CDR1 SEHNR, CDR2 FQNEAQ (reference sequence). This CDR3 has 13 residues. The CDR3 bases are TGTGCCAGCAGCTTGGACAGGTCAGTCGCAAAAGATTTT. Translation gives CASSLDRSVAKDF.

V usage is TRBV7-2 and J usage is TRBJ1-2; no reliable D call. The CDR3 loop spans 13 amino acids. The V gene lost 3 bases and the J gene lost 6 bases, with 11 bases spanning the gap. CDR1 is SGHTA, CDR2 FQGNSA, per germline. The CDR3 bases are TGTGCCAGCAGCTTCCAGCCTGGCAATGGCTACACCTTC. Translating gives CASSFQPGNGYTF. Looking up the rest from reference TRBV7-2 and TRBJ1-2 gives the full variable domain: GAGVSQSPSNKVTEKGKDVELRCDPISGHTALYWYRQSLGQGLEFLIYFQGNSAPDKSGLPSDRFSAERTGGSVSTLTIQRTQQEDSAVYLCASSFQPGNGYTFGSGTRLTVV.

Comments on this clonotype: One end of the junction does not line up with germline, which may come from a read error. V gene TRBV6-5 combines with J gene TRBJ1-2; no clear D gene. Germline-derived CDR1 and CDR2 are MNHEY and SVGAGI. There are 14 residues in the CDR3. CDR3 nucleotides: TGTGCTAGCAGTTACTCGGCGACTCGCTATGGCTACACCTTC. Protein: CASSYSATRYGYTF.

The chain couples TRBV5-8 to TRBJ1-2; no clear D gene. The length of the CDR3 is 12 residues. Per the germline V gene, CDR1 is SGHTS and CDR2 is YDEGEE. Between the trimmed V and J ends, which lost 8 bases and 4 bases, there was a span of 12 bases. The CDR3 region has the DNA TGTGCCAGTCCAGGCCCCCGCTATGGCTACACCTTC. It yields the protein CASPGPRYGYTF.

The chain carries TRBV10-1 and TRBJ2-7; D is uncertain. From germline, CDR1 is WNHNN and CDR2 SYGVQD (reference sequence). The CDR3 has 13 residues. Trimming left V 3 bases short and J 5 bases short, with 11 bases between. Here the CDR3 reads CASSERRRDEQYF. CDR3 bases: TGCGCCAGCAGTGAACGGCGCCGGGACGAGCAGTACTTC.

This clonotype has just one count. The chain is built from TRBV30 and TRBJ2-5; D is unclear. The CDR3 extends over 14 amino acids. Germline lookup yields CDR1 GTSNPN and CDR2 SVGIG (reference sequence). The germline V and J ends were trimmed by 1 base and 5 bases, with 14 bases remaining between them. As DNA, the CDR3 is TGTGCCTGGAGTGCGCCCTTAGCCCAGGAGACCCAGTACTTC. Amino acids: CAWSAPLAQETQYF.

The chain carries TRBV20-1 and TRBJ1-5; the D gene is possibly TRBD1 (5 bases). The V and J ends lost 3 bases and 0 bases respectively, with 18 bases between them. This CDR3 comprises 17 residues. CDR1 is DFQATT and CDR2 is SNEGSKA in the germline V gene (reference sequence). DNA for the CDR3: TGCAGTGCTAGTAGGGGACCCCAAGGTGGTAGCAATCAGCCCCAGCATTTT. This codes for CSASRGPQGGSNQPQHF.

This clonotype was seen a handful of times. The gene calls are TRBV6-1 and TRBJ1-2; D not resolved. The ends were cut back, 1 base at V and 3 bases at J, with 18 bases in the middle. Germline-derived CDR1 and CDR2 are MNHNS and SASEGT. CDR3 size: 17 residues. The CDR3 reads CASSEGTLYVVHYGYTF. Written as DNA, the CDR3 is TGTGCCAGCAGTGAAGGCACACTCTACGTCGTGCACTATGGCTACACCTTC.

This chain connects TRBV28 to TRBJ1-2; TRBD1 matches 8 bases. J gave up 8 bases and V 5 bases, and 7 bases lay outside the gene matches. Per germline, CDR1 MDHEN and CDR2 SYDVKM. The CDR3 runs 13 residues. The CDR3 DNA is TGTGCCAGCAGTCAGCGACAGGGGAGAGGCTACACCTTC. This encodes CASSQRQGRGYTF.

The chain carries TRBV20-1 and TRBJ2-7, with D unclear. The V gene lost 1 base and the J gene lost 2 bases, with 9 bases spanning the gap. Germline lookup yields CDR1 DFQATT and CDR2 SNEGSKA (reference sequence). The CDR3 runs 13 residues. The CDR3 nucleotides are TGCAGTGCTAGAGTTTTCCGCACCTACGAGCAGTACTTC. Protein: CSARVFRTYEQYF.

As DNA, the CDR3 is TGCAGCGTTGACCGTGGATCTAGCACAGATACGCAGTATTTT. It codes for CSVDRGSSTDTQYF. The V and J genes are TRBV29-1 and TRBJ2-3; the D is unclear. The CDR3 loop spans 14 amino acids. In germline, CDR1 is SQVTM, CDR2 ANQGSEA. Between the trimmed V and J ends, which lost 3 bases and 0 bases, there was a span of 10 bases.

The rearrangement joins TRBV14 to TRBJ2-3; no firm D call. The V gene's germline CDR1 is SGHDN and CDR2 FVKESK. V was shortened by 2 bases and J by 2 bases, with 5 bases between the two germline ends. This CDR3 region has 13 residues. CDR3 residues: CASSQYYTDTQYF. CDR3 bases: TGTGCCAGCAGCCAATATTACACAGATACGCAGTATTTT.

V is TRBV5-4 and J is TRBJ1-2; D gene ambiguous. The CDR3 is 13 amino acids. Germline V CDR1 and CDR2: SGHNT, YYREEE (reference sequence). Between the trimmed V and J ends, which lost 4 bases and 2 bases, there was a span of 9 bases. CDR3 DNA: TGTGCCAGCAGCCCTGACACCAACTATGGCTACACCTTC. It codes for CASSPDTNYGYTF.